This record looks at one T cell receptor (beta chain) sequence and its context. A Seattle source enrolled patients during active infection and followed them longitudinally. Per the original methods: Estimation of nucleated cell counts was performed using reference gene primer amplification. The assay was immunoSEQ multiplex PCR, and TCRdb's table has in-frame clones only and misses some. V and J calls plus clone size are reproduced from that table; the DNA served to infer D and trimming. The table has around 150,000 clones, roughly 90% seen once. This record belongs to a study of blood T cell repertoires in COVID-19. Study background: T cells, B-cell-depleted T cells, or PBMCs provided the cDNA or gDNA that served as material.

The germline V gene has CDR1 SGHVS and CDR2 FQNEAQ. With 4 bases removed from V and 0 bases from J, the gap between germline ends came to 10 bases. The CDR3 contains 15 residues. The TCR was taken from a man aged 25-45 years with COVID-19, enrolled during active disease. The V call is TRBV7-8, the J call TRBJ2-1; possibly TRBD1 for D (6 bases). Sequencing was carried out using peripheral blood. DNA of the CDR3: TGTGCCAGCAGCTCCGGACAGATCTCCTACAATGAGCAGTTCTTC. Translation gives CASSSGQISYNEQFF.